These 2 T cell receptor beta chains came from one sample sequenced in a study of beta chain features in type 1 diabetes. Every bit of the isolated RNA underwent reverse transcription, so sequencing read expressed TCRB transcripts. Profiled with immunoSEQ multiplex PCR; TCRdb holds only in-frame clones, not every one. The data show hundreds of thousands of clones, around 16% seen once. The sequenced sample was naive CD4+ T cells from blood. The source is a man in his late teens or twenties in good health.

The chain combines TRBV7-9 with TRBJ2-5; 10 nucleotides agree with TRBD1. Looked up from germline, CDR1 is SEHNR and CDR2 is FQNEAQ (reference sequence). Losses at the gene ends were 3 bases for V and 4 bases for J; bases not matched to a gene: 8. The CDR3 runs to 16 residues. This CDR3 is CASSFTGTGVTETQYF. The DNA of the CDR3 is TGTGCCAGCAGCTTTACCGGGACAGGGGTGACAGAGACCCAGTACTTC. The full variable domain, its missing parts supplied by reference TRBV7-9 and TRBJ2-5, is DTGVSQNPRHKITKRGQNVTFRCDPISEHNRLYWYRQTLGQGPEFLTYFQNEAQLEKSRLLSDRFSAERPKGSFSTLEIQRTEQGDSAMYLCASSFTGTGVTETQYFGPGTRLLVL.

V gene TRBV25-1 combines with J gene TRBJ1-1, with D maybe TRBD1 (6 bases). In germline, CDR1 is MGHDK, CDR2 SYGVNS. V lost 6 bases, J lost 4 bases, and 18 bases lay in between. This CDR3 has 15 residues. CDR3 loop: CASRDLGARITEAFF. The DNA of the CDR3 is TGTGCCAGCAGAGACCTGGGGGCTCGTATCACTGAAGCTTTCTTT.